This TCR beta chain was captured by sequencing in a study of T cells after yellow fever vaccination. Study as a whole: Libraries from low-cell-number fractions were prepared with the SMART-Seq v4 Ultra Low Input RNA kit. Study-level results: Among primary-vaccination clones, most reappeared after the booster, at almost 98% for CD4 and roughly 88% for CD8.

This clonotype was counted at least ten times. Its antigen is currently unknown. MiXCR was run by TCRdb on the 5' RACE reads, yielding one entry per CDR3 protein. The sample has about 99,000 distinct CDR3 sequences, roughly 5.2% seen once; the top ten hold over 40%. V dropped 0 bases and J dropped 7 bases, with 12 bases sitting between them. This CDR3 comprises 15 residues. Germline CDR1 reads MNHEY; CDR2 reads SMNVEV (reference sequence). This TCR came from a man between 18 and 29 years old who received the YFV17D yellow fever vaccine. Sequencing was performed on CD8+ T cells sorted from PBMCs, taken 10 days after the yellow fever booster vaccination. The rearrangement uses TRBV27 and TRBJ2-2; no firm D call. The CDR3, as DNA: TGTGCCAGCAGTTTATCGGTCAGCCACTTCGGGGAGCTGTTTTTT. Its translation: CASSLSVSHFGELFF.